Following are 4 T cell receptor beta chains from one sample sequenced in a study of T cell responses to AZD1222 COVID-19 vaccine. TCRdb's table, derived via immunoSEQ multiplex PCR, lists solely in-frame clones and lacks some. The sample contains around 100,000 clones, 80% to 90% of which appear only once. Material: peripheral blood, obtained on day 0 of AZD1222 vaccination. These receptors were taken from an adult in good health.

This chain connects TRBV27 to TRBJ1-1, with D hard to call. Looked up from germline, CDR1 is MNHEY and CDR2 is SMNVEV (reference sequence). Trimming removed 1 base from V and 0 bases from J, with 9 bases in between. This CDR3 is built from 15 residues. The CDR3 DNA is TGTGCCAGCAGTTTATGGGGAAGGGTGAACACTGAAGCTTTCTTT. Translation gives CASSLWGRVNTEAFF.

V gene TRBV28 combines with J gene TRBJ2-2, with D unresolved. V shed 2 bases and J shed 4 bases, with 11 bases lying between them. The germline V gene encodes CDR1 MDHEN and CDR2 SYDVKM. CDR3 length: 15 residues. This chain's CDR3 is CASSLRGVSTGELFF. The CDR3 DNA is TGTGCCAGCAGTTTACGTGGGGTGAGCACCGGGGAGCTGTTTTTT.

CDR3 coding DNA: TGTGCCAGCAGCTTAGGTCAAGGGGGCGGATATTCACCCCTCCACTTT. It encodes CASSLGQGGGYSPLHF. The V call is TRBV7-8, the J call TRBJ1-6, with 7 nucleotides matching TRBD1. Germline CDR1 is SGHVS and CDR2 is FQNEAQ. CDR3 size: 16 residues. Trimming removed 1 base from V and 8 bases from J; junction bases left unmatched: 8.

The rearrangement uses TRBV4-3 and TRBJ1-4; D is uncertain. The CDR3 has 15 residues. Trimming removed 0 bases at V and 8 bases at J, with 13 bases between. Germline CDR1 reads LGHNA; CDR2 reads YSLEER. The CDR3 sequence is CASSQERQAWEKLFF. CDR3 bases: TGCGCCAGCAGCCAAGAACGCCAGGCATGGGAAAAACTGTTTTTT.